The clone carrying this T cell receptor beta chain has at least ten counts. RNA transcripts yielded amplified TCR beta CDR3 regions. First-round RT-PCR with HTBI primers preceded a second-round multiplex PCR. A single record per CDR3 protein comes from TCRdb applying MiXCR to the multiplex PCR reads. Of more than 1,000,000 distinct CDR3 sequences in the sample, about two fifths were seen once. The sample originates from a study of Graves' ophthalmopathy and Graves' hyperthyroidism. J lost 3 bases, V lost 2 bases, and 3 bases had no gene match. This CDR3 has 14 amino acids. The germline CDR1 and CDR2 sequences are ENHRY and SYGVKD.

This chain joins TRBV10-3 and TRBJ2-7, with 8 bases identical to TRBD2. The clonotype was recovered from an adult man with Graves' hyperthyroidism. Input material: peripheral blood or thyroid tissue (not recorded which). The CDR3 coding sequence is TGTGCCATCAGTGAGAGGCTAGCGGGCTACGAGCAGTACTTC. Translation gives CAISERLAGYEQYF.